One sample yielded the 16 T cell receptor beta chains listed below, sequenced in a study of spatial heterogeneity in lung cancer. The time point is: sample taken at primary tumor resection. TCRdb re-analysed the 5' RACE reads in MiXCR, keeping a single row per CDR3 protein. Of around 41,000 distinct CDR3 sequences listed, approximately 6.3% were seen once; the top ten hold around 45%. The source was PBMCs, collected at surgery. Receptor source: a female donor with early-stage non-small cell lung cancer.

This clonotype was recorded many times. The rearrangement links TRBV29-1 to TRBJ2-3; no clear D. The germline CDR1 and CDR2 sequences are SQVTM and ANQGSEA. The length of the CDR3 is 13 residues. Trimming took 3 bases from V and 1 from J, leaving 8 bases between them. The CDR3 spells CSVDNDGTDTQYF. The CDR3 region has the DNA TGCAGCGTTGACAACGACGGCACAGATACGCAGTATTTT.

In its sample, this clonotype was seen many times. The chain has TRBV12-5 and TRBJ2-7; D is unclear. The CDR3 has 13 residues. Germline loops: CDR1 LGHNT, CDR2 FRNRAP. Between the trimmed V and J ends, which lost 7 bases and 0 bases, there was a span of 10 bases. This CDR3 is CASADISSYEQYF. The CDR3 DNA follows: TGTGCTAGTGCCGACATATCCTCCTACGAGCAGTACTTC.

This clonotype was observed at least ten times. The chain employs TRBV5-1 and TRBJ2-2, with a tentative D call TRBD2 (5 bases). Germline loops: CDR1 SGHRS, CDR2 YFSETQ. The CDR3 extends over 15 amino acids. V gave up 0 bases and J gave up 4 bases, with 10 bases separating them. CDR3 loop: CASSLESGLTGELFF. The CDR3 region has the DNA TGCGCCAGCAGCTTGGAGTCAGGACTCACCGGGGAGCTGTTTTTT.

There are many counts of this clonotype. This sequence joins TRBV5-1 and TRBJ2-1; D is possibly TRBD1 (6 bases). V gave up 1 base and J gave up 9 bases, with 8 bases separating them. This CDR3 comprises 12 residues. Germline V CDR1 and CDR2: SGHRS, YFSETQ. The CDR3 loop is CASSLLQGEQFF. The CDR3 coding sequence is TGCGCCAGCAGCTTGCTACAGGGTGAGCAGTTCTTC. Drawing the rest from reference TRBV5-1 and TRBJ2-1, the complete variable domain is KAGVTQTPRYLIKTRGQQVTLSCSPISGHRSVSWYQQTPGQGLQFLFEYFSETQRNKGNFPGRFSGRQFSNSRSEMNVSTLELGDSALYLCASSLLQGEQFFGPGTRLTVL.

This clonotype was detected only a few times. This chain uses TRBV5-1 with TRBJ1-1; a weak D match, TRBD1 (5 bases). The ends were cut back, 4 bases at V and 7 bases at J, with 20 bases in the middle. Germline CDR1 is SGHRS and CDR2 is YFSETQ. This CDR3 spans 15 amino acids. CDR3 nucleotide sequence: TGCGCCAGCAGCGTGGTCCCGGGGCCAGCGGGTGAAGCTTTCTTT. Protein sequence: CASSVVPGPAGEAFF.

In its sample, this clonotype was seen many times. The chain employs TRBV6-5 and TRBJ1-2, with D unresolved. V shed 0 bases and J shed 2 bases, with 10 bases lying between them. This CDR3 has 15 residues. Germline CDR1 reads MNHEY; CDR2 reads SVGAGI. The CDR3 here is CASSYSIQPNYGYTF. The CDR3 DNA is TGTGCCAGCAGTTACTCGATTCAGCCCAACTATGGCTACACCTTC.

This clonotype showed up many times. The rearrangement links TRBV7-9 to TRBJ1-6; 9 nucleotides line up with TRBD1. Germline V gives CDR1 SEHNR, CDR2 FQNEAQ (reference sequence). V was clipped by 5 bases and J by 8 bases; unmatched bases: 7. The CDR3 length is 15 residues. CDR3 loop: CASSRTGAADSPLHF. The DNA for the CDR3 is TGTGCCAGCAGCAGGACAGGGGCCGCGGATTCACCCCTCCACTTT.

At least ten counts were recorded for this clonotype. This sequence joins TRBV27 and TRBJ2-6; D gene uncertain. Trimming removed 7 bases from V and 0 bases from J, with 7 bases in between. Germline V gene data show CDR1 as MNHEY and CDR2 as SMNVEV (reference sequence). The CDR3 sequence is 14 residues long. The CDR3 protein is CASKPASGANVLTF. In DNA, the CDR3 is TGTGCCAGCAAACCCGCCTCTGGGGCCAACGTCCTGACTTTC. Filled out from reference TRBV27 and TRBJ2-6, the complete variable domain reads EAQVTQNPRYLITVTGKKLTVTCSQNMNHEYMSWYRQDPGLGLRQIYYSMNVEVTDKGDVPEGYKVSRKEKRNFPLILESPSPNQTSLYFCASKPASGANVLTFGAGSRLTVL.

This clonotype was detected ten times or more. The chain links TRBV5-1 to TRBJ2-5, with D perhaps given as TRBD1 or TRBD2 (6 bases each). Per the germline V gene, CDR1 is SGHRS and CDR2 is YFSETQ. This CDR3 region has 15 residues. V shed 0 bases and J shed 1 base, with 10 bases lying between them. The DNA of the CDR3 is TGCGCCAGCAGCTTGGGAGGAGGGGGCCAAGAGACCCAGTACTTC. It encodes CASSLGGGGQETQYF. The entire variable domain, with the rest obtained from reference TRBV5-1 and TRBJ2-5, is as follows: KAGVTQTPRYLIKTRGQQVTLSCSPISGHRSVSWYQQTPGQGLQFLFEYFSETQRNKGNFPGRFSGRQFSNSRSEMNVSTLELGDSALYLCASSLGGGGQETQYFGPGTRLLVL.

This chain connects TRBV7-2 to TRBJ2-3; D gene unclear. With 1 base removed from V and 2 bases from J, the gap between germline ends came to 25 bases. The CDR3 has 20 residues. Germline values: CDR1 SGHTA, CDR2 FQGNSA. Written as DNA, the CDR3 is TGTGCCAGCAGCTTAGGAAGGTGGGGATCGGCAGTCCGGCTCACAGATACGCAGTATTTT. Translating it yields CASSLGRWGSAVRLTDTQYF.

The V and J genes are TRBV15 and TRBJ2-7; the match to TRBD1 covers 8 bases. This CDR3 comprises 14 residues. The V gene's germline CDR1 is LNHNV and CDR2 YYDKDF (reference sequence). Trimming took 1 base from V and 6 from J; bases not matched to a gene: 5. The CDR3 protein is CATSRGRGPGEQYF. In DNA form, the CDR3 reads TGTGCCACCAGCAGAGGCAGGGGGCCGGGCGAGCAGTACTTC. Full variable domain (rest looked up from reference TRBV15 and TRBJ2-7): DAMVIQNPRYQVTQFGKPVTLSCSQTLNHNVMYWYQQKSSQAPKLLFHYYDKDFNNEADTPDNFQSRRPNTSFCFLDIRSPGLGDTAMYLCATSRGRGPGEQYFGPGTRLTVT.

This clonotype was recorded once. This chain links TRBV12-3 or TRBV12-4 with TRBJ2-1; 9 nucleotides agree with TRBD2. The CDR3 length is 15 residues. The junction had 9 bases not matched to a gene; V was cut back by 6 bases and J by 6 bases. In DNA form, the CDR3 reads TGTGCCAGCAGCCCGAGCGGGGGGCCCCCCAATGAGCAGTTCTTC. Translating it yields CASSPSGGPPNEQFF.

This clonotype has a count of ten or more. The V call is TRBV11-2, the J call TRBJ2-5, with 7 bases fitting TRBD1. The CDR3 is 15 amino acids. Germline V gene sequence: CDR1 SGHAT, CDR2 FQNNGV. V shed 5 bases, J shed 3 bases, and the junction held 9 bases outside the gene matches. The CDR3 coding sequence is TGTGCCAGCAGCCCTACCCGGACAGGAAAAGAGACCCAGTACTTC. Encoded protein: CASSPTRTGKETQYF.

At least ten counts were recorded for this clonotype. The chain employs TRBV28 and TRBJ1-2; TRBD1 might be the D (6 bases). Between the trimmed V and J ends, which lost 3 bases and 8 bases, there was a span of 22 bases. This CDR3 spans 16 amino acids. The germline CDR1 and CDR2 sequences are MDHEN and SYDVKM. The CDR3 nucleotides are TGTGCCAGCAGTTTCAATCTTGTTGGACAGCAGGGAGGCTACACCTTC. Its protein is CASSFNLVGQQGGYTF.

This rearrangement joins TRBV5-1 to TRBJ2-4, with a tentative D call TRBD2 (6 bases). Germline V gene lookup returns CDR1 SGHRS and CDR2 YFSETQ. Trimming removed 6 bases from V and 4 bases from J, with 14 bases in between. The CDR3 is 14 amino acids. The CDR3 sequence: CASTSGLSKNIQYF. DNA of the CDR3: TGCGCCAGCACCTCGGGACTTTCTAAAAACATTCAGTACTTC.

This clonotype was seen repeatedly, ten times or more. The chain combines TRBV3-1 with TRBJ2-2, with D unclear. The length of the CDR3 is 14 residues. V lost 2 bases to trimming and J lost 0 bases, with 4 bases between them. Germline V gene lookup returns CDR1 LGHDT and CDR2 YNNKEL (reference sequence). The CDR3 sequence is CASSQISNTGELFF. Written as DNA, the CDR3 is TGTGCCAGCAGCCAAATCTCGAACACCGGGGAGCTGTTTTTT.